This is a list of T cell receptor beta chains from one sample in a study of shared clonotypes between healthy human individuals. Measured with immunoSEQ multiplex PCR; TCRdb has only the in-frame clones, and not every one. Counted here are 2.5 million or so clones, roughly 92% occurring once; the ten biggest clones make up about 0.13%. What was sequenced was naive CD4+ T cells sorted from blood. All receptors come from a man aged 18 to 30 in good health. CDR3s include the opening cysteine and the closing phenylalanine or tryptophan. A D gene is named only where the DNA matches it firmly. Clone size is given for some rows only: seen once, a few or many times, or a class if the clone is expanded.

j_call	v_call	clone_size	d_call	cdr3_nt	cdr3_aa
TRBJ1-3	TRBV6-5	.	TRBD1	TGTGCCAGCAGTTGGGGGACAGGGGGAGGAAACACCATATATTTT	CASSWGTGGGNTIYF
TRBJ2-7	TRBV5-6	.	.	TGTGCCAGCAGCCTCGGACTTACCGCCTACGAGCAGTACTTC	CASSLGLTAYEQYF
TRBJ2-2	TRBV11-3	few	.	TGTGCCAGCAGCTTAGGGTCCGGGGAGCTGTTTTTT	CASSLGSGELFF
TRBJ1-5	TRBV11-2	.	TRBD1	TGTGCCAGCAGCCCGGGACAGGTGAACAATCAGCCCCAGCATTTT	CASSPGQVNNQPQHF
TRBJ2-2	TRBV27	.	.	TGTGCCAGCATCCCGGGTTCGGGCACCGGGGAGCTGTTTTTT	CASIPGSGTGELFF
TRBJ2-1	TRBV11-3	.	.	TGTGCCAGCAGCTTAGGGAGCTCCTACAATGAGCAGTTCTTC	CASSLGSSYNEQFF
TRBJ2-5	TRBV18	.	TRBD1	TGTGCCAGCTCACCCCCGGACAGGCGAGAGACCCAGTACTTC	CASSPPDRRETQYF
TRBJ2-7	TRBV5-4	.	TRBD2	TGTGCCAGCAGCTTGTCTGCGGGGGGGCAGAACGAGCAGTACTTC	CASSLSAGGQNEQYF
TRBJ1-1	TRBV2	.	.	TGTGCCAGCAGTGAAGCGGGTGAAGCTTTCTTT	CASSEAGEAFF
TRBJ2-7	TRBV27	.	TRBD2	TGTGCCAGCAGTTTATCGGGTAGCGGGAGTGGGTTCTTCCACTACGAGCAGTACTTC	CASSLSGSGSGFFHYEQYF
TRBJ2-7	TRBV6-6	.	.	TGTGCCAGCACCGTCACAGGTTCCTACGAGCAGTACTTC	CASTVTGSYEQYF
TRBJ2-1	TRBV11-2	.	.	TGTGCCAGCAGCTTAGATAGCAGGGGGGATAATGAGCAGTTCTTC	CASSLDSRGDNEQFF
TRBJ1-2	TRBV18	once	.	TGTGCCAGCTCTCAGCCTCCACAGGGTCACTATGGCTACACCTTC	CASSQPPQGHYGYTF
TRBJ2-1	TRBV2	.	.	TGTGCCAGCAGCCAAAGGGTACAGGGAGCCAATGAGCAGTTCTTC	CASSQRVQGANEQFF
TRBJ2-3	TRBV30	.	.	TGTGCCTGGAGTCTCCGGGCTCGACTTTCAGATACGCAGTATTTT	CAWSLRARLSDTQYF
TRBJ2-7	TRBV11-2	.	TRBD1	TGTGCCAGCAGCTTAGGTCAGGGGGCCTACGAGCAGTACTTC	CASSLGQGAYEQYF
TRBJ2-2	TRBV5-1	.	.	TGCGCCAGCAGCCTTGTCGGGGGAGACACCGGGGAGCTGTTTTTT	CASSLVGGDTGELFF
TRBJ2-2	TRBV7-2	.	TRBD2	TGTGCCAGCAGCTCCCGACTGACTAGCGGGGGGGCGAACACCGGGGAGCTGTTTTTT	CASSSRLTSGGANTGELFF
TRBJ1-1	TRBV29-1	.	TRBD1	TGCAGCGTTGGACAGGGCGGAATGAACACTGAAGCTTTCTTT	CSVGQGGMNTEAFF
TRBJ2-1	TRBV7-2	.	.	TGTGCCAGCAGCTTGGCGGGACCGCTCAATGAGCAGTTCTTC	CASSLAGPLNEQFF
TRBJ2-1	TRBV7-2	.	TRBD2	TGTGCCAGCAGCTCCTACTTTGGGACTAGCGGCTACAATGAGCAGTTCTTC	CASSSYFGTSGYNEQFF
TRBJ1-2	TRBV21-1	.	.	TGTGCCAGCAGGACACAATCACGGTGGGACTATGGCTACACCTTC	CASRTQSRWDYGYTF
TRBJ1-2	TRBV7-8	.	.	TGTGCCAGCGCCCAGAGGGACTATGGCTACACCTTC	CASAQRDYGYTF
TRBJ2-7	TRBV18	.	TRBD1	TGTGCCAGCTCACCGACAGGGAAGGAGCAGTACTTC	CASSPTGKEQYF
TRBJ1-1	TRBV28	.	.	TGTGCCAGCAGTTTGTCGGGGGTGGTGGGGACTGAAGCTTTCTTT	CASSLSGVVGTEAFF
TRBJ2-3	TRBV9	.	TRBD1	TGTGCCAGCAGCGTCCGGGACAGATCCACAGATACGCAGTATTTT	CASSVRDRSTDTQYF
TRBJ1-5	TRBV6-1	.	.	TGTGCCAGCACCTCGGGGTTTCAGCCCCAGCATTTT	CASTSGFQPQHF
TRBJ2-5	TRBV6-5	.	.	TGTGCCAGCAGTTACTCGGTGGGGTGGGGAGAAGAGACCCAGTACTTC	CASSYSVGWGEETQYF
TRBJ2-7	TRBV11-2	.	.	TGTGCCAGCAGCTTAGACCAGACCTACGAGCAGTACTTC	CASSLDQTYEQYF
TRBJ1-5	TRBV7-2	few	TRBD1	TGTGCCAGCAGCTACGACAGGGTCGGGCAGCCCCAGCATTTT	CASSYDRVGQPQHF
TRBJ2-1	TRBV27	.	.	TGTGCCACCCAGGGGGAGGGCCTCTTAATCAATGAGCAGTTCTTC	CATQGEGLLINEQFF
TRBJ2-1	TRBV27	.	.	TGTGCCAGCAGTTATGGGGTTGGCTATGAGCAGTTCTTC	CASSYGVGYEQFF
TRBJ1-5	TRBV7-2	.	.	TGTGCCAGCAGCTTAGCAGACTCTCCCCTTAGGACACATCAGCCCCAGCATTTT	CASSLADSPLRTHQPQHF
TRBJ2-1	TRBV30	.	.	TGTGCCTGGACCCTCGGGGACCACCTGAATGAGCAGTTCTTC	CAWTLGDHLNEQFF
TRBJ1-1	TRBV19	.	.	TGTGCCAGTGAAAATAGGGCGACGGCAGGGAACACTGAAGCTTTCTTT	CASENRATAGNTEAFF
TRBJ1-5	TRBV7-2	.	.	TGTGCCAGCAGCTTAGGGGGCGGCGAAAAAGGGCCCCAGCATTTT	CASSLGGGEKGPQHF
TRBJ1-6	TRBV12-5	.	TRBD1	TGTGCTAGTGGTCCGATGACAGGGGTAGAGGATTCACCCCTCCACTTT	CASGPMTGVEDSPLHF
TRBJ2-1	TRBV29-1	.	.	TGCAGCGTCTCGCCCACGGTCGAGCAGTTCTTC	CSVSPTVEQFF
TRBJ1-5	TRBV15	.	.	TGTGCCACCAGCAGAGGAGACACCCGCAATCAGCCCCAGCATTTT	CATSRGDTRNQPQHF
TRBJ1-3	TRBV28	.	.	TGTGCCAGCGATCAGCCGGGAGGAAACACCATATATTTT	CASDQPGGNTIYF
TRBJ2-1	TRBV5-4	once	.	TGTGCCAGCTCCCCCCCTGGTCAGGACTACAATGAGCAGTTCTTC	CASSPPGQDYNEQFF
TRBJ2-7	TRBV6-5	.	.	TGTGCCAGCAGTAGGGCAGGGTCCGACGAGCAGTACTTC	CASSRAGSDEQYF
TRBJ2-2	TRBV7-6	.	TRBD2	TGTGCCAGCAGCTTACGCGGGGGAGACACCGGGGAGCTGTTTTTT	CASSLRGGDTGELFF
TRBJ2-1	TRBV9	.	TRBD1	TGTGCCAGCAGCGTAGCGGAGACAGGGAGTTTCAATGAGCAGTTCTTC	CASSVAETGSFNEQFF
TRBJ2-7	TRBV12-5	.	TRBD1	TGTGCGTCATACGGGGCAGGGGGCGCGGAAGAGCAGTACTTC	CASYGAGGAEEQYF
TRBJ2-5	TRBV5-4	.	.	TGTGCCAGCAGCTTAGGACATTGGGAGACCCAGTACTTC	CASSLGHWETQYF
TRBJ2-2	TRBV5-1	.	TRBD2	TGCGCCAGCAGCCCCGGCCCAGCGGGAATCGACACCGGGGAGCTGTTTTTT	CASSPGPAGIDTGELFF